This TCR beta chain comes out of a study of siplizumab effects on memory and regulatory T cells. TCR templates numbering approximately 9.3 x 10^4 were assayed per sample. Profiled with immunoSEQ multiplex PCR; TCRdb holds only in-frame clones, not every one. The table lists approximately 82,000 clones, 87% of them singletons. Trimming pared 4 bases from V and 9 bases from J, leaving 7 bases between. The CDR3 has 12 residues. Looked up from germline, CDR1 is SNHLY and CDR2 is FYNNEI. The sample holds one count of this clone. Its antigen is unidentified. Study-wide findings and caveats: Controls showed an average of around 28% Treg-derived mappable alloreactive CD4+ clones, while siplizumab showed around 69%.

What was sequenced was Tregs sorted from blood. The chain links TRBV2 to TRBJ1-6; D uncertain. This sequence was found in a human donor in good health. This chain's CDR3 is CASSVFPSPLHF. The CDR3 DNA follows: TGTGCCAGCAGTGTTTTCCCTTCACCCCTCCACTTT.